The 3 T cell receptor beta chains reported below all come from one sample, sequenced in a study of blood T cell repertoires in COVID-19. Generated by immunoSEQ multiplex PCR, the TCRdb table keeps only in-frame clones and is missing some. The sample holds some 60,000 clones, roughly 85% seen once. The source material was peripheral blood. The receptors here all came from a human donor in a cohort sampled during active COVID-19.

The V call is TRBV4-3, the J call TRBJ2-5, with a tentative D call TRBD2 (6 bases). The ends were cut back, 3 bases at V and 7 bases at J, with 6 bases in the middle. The CDR3 is made up of 11 amino acids. The V gene's germline CDR1 is LGHNA and CDR2 YSLEER. CDR3 sequence reads: CASSQGGTQYF. The CDR3 coding sequence is TGCGCCAGCAGCCAGGGGGGGACCCAGTACTTC.

This clone turned up a few times. The rearrangement joins TRBV9 to TRBJ2-2, with a weak D call TRBD1 (6 bases). V lost 3 bases and J lost 6, with 6 bases in between. CDR1 and CDR2 from the germline V gene are SGDLS and YYNGEE. The CDR3 has 12 residues. As DNA, the CDR3 is TGTGCCAGCAGCGAGGGGGCCGGGGAGCTGTTTTTT. Translating it yields CASSEGAGELFF.

The chain carries TRBV2 and TRBJ1-1; the match to TRBD1 covers 8 bases. There are 14 residues in the CDR3. Looked up from germline, CDR1 is SNHLY and CDR2 is FYNNEI. V shed 7 bases and J 4 bases; nucleotides not matched to a gene: 8. In DNA, the CDR3 is TGTGCCAGCACATTACAGGGGGATCGCACTGAAGCTTTCTTT. Protein sequence: CASTLQGDRTEAFF.